Each of the 24 T cell receptor beta chains below was sequenced from the same sample in a study of T-cell reconstitution after alpha-beta-depleted transplantation in children. During its preparation, the TCRbeta library received unique molecular identifiers. From the PCR reads, TCRdb called clonotypes with MiXCR, one entry per CDR3 protein. The sample includes under 850,000 distinct CDR3 sequences, under 15% of them seen just once. The sequencing used PBMCs, collected before TCRalphabeta/CD19-depleted stem cell transplant. The receptors were sampled from a girl aged 2 to 10 with congenital amegakaryocytic thrombocytopenia, due to receive a stem cell transplant.

This clonotype was observed at least ten times. In DNA form, the CDR3 reads TGTGCCAGCAGTTTACCTAGAGGGTATGATGAGCAGTTCTTC. It yields the protein CASSLPRGYDEQFF. The chain joins TRBV28 to TRBJ2-1; the D gene is possibly TRBD2 (5 bases). V lost 2 bases and J lost 8, with 13 bases in between. The CDR3 extends over 14 amino acids. Per germline, CDR1 MDHEN and CDR2 SYDVKM.

Many counts were recorded for this clonotype. This rearrangement joins TRBV7-8 to TRBJ2-7; maybe TRBD2 (5 bases). The ends were cut back, 3 bases at V and 4 bases at J, with 19 bases in the middle. This CDR3 spans 16 amino acids. Germline CDR1 SGHVS, CDR2 FQNEAQ. The DNA for the CDR3 is TGTGCCAGCAGCTTGATGGGCCTAATGGGGAGTTACGAGCAGTACTTC. Encoded protein: CASSLMGLMGSYEQYF.

The chain recombines TRBV5-6 with TRBJ2-1; the match to TRBD2 covers 14 bases. The CDR3 spans 18 residues. Germline assignment: CDR1 SGHDT and CDR2 YYEEEE. The trim removed 4 bases at V and 9 bases at J, leaving 15 bases unmatched. The CDR3: CASSTGTSGSLALGEQFF. DNA for the CDR3: TGTGCCAGCAGCACCGGGACTAGCGGGAGCTTGGCCTTAGGTGAGCAGTTCTTC.

This clonotype was found many times. This chain uses TRBV20-1 with TRBJ1-3; 12 nucleotides line up with TRBD1. V lost 4 bases and J lost 1; bases outside the gene matches: 11. This CDR3 contains 18 residues. CDR1 is DFQATT and CDR2 is SNEGSKA in the germline V gene (reference sequence). This CDR3 is CSAKVGTGGWWSGNTIYF. CDR3 nucleotide sequence: TGCAGTGCTAAAGTAGGGACAGGGGGCTGGTGGTCTGGAAACACCATATATTTT.

This clonotype has more than one count but fewer than ten. The chain uses TRBV12-3 or TRBV12-4 and TRBJ2-5; 9 nucleotides match TRBD2. The ends lost 3 bases at V and 1 base at J; junction bases unmatched: 9. The CDR3 is 17 amino acids. The CDR3 nucleotides are TGTGCCAGCAGTTTCCCACTGGATAGCGGGAGCCAAGAGACCCAGTACTTC. Translation gives CASSFPLDSGSQETQYF.

Many counts were recorded for this clonotype. J is TRBJ2-1 and V is TRBV5-1, with 10 bases that match TRBD2. From germline, CDR1 is SGHRS and CDR2 YFSETQ. V dropped 5 bases and J dropped 4; count of bases not matched to a gene: 6. This CDR3 comprises 15 residues. CDR3: CASSGGTSVYNEQFF. CDR3 nucleotides: TGCGCCAGCAGTGGGGGGACTAGCGTGTACAATGAGCAGTTCTTC.

This clonotype was observed many times. The rearrangement joins TRBV20-1 to TRBJ2-7; the D gene is possibly TRBD2 (5 bases). The CDR3 has 16 amino acids. V was shortened by 5 bases and J by 1 base, with 21 bases between the two germline ends. Germline CDR1 and CDR2: DFQATT and SNEGSKA (reference sequence). CDR3 loop: CSAYGGYNQNSYEQYF. Written as DNA, the CDR3 is TGCAGTGCTTATGGAGGCTACAATCAGAATTCCTACGAGCAGTACTTC.

This clonotype was detected many times. The genes are TRBV20-1 and TRBJ2-1, with TRBD2 matching over 11 bases. The V and J ends lost 2 bases and 4 bases, in that order; junction bases with no gene match: 4. CDR3 length equals 15 residues. Per germline, CDR1 DFQATT and CDR2 SNEGSKA (reference sequence). CDR3 protein: CSARPGLAAYNEQFF. The CDR3 DNA is TGCAGTGCTAGACCGGGACTAGCGGCATACAATGAGCAGTTCTTC.

This clonotype has only one observation. This sequence joins TRBV19 and TRBJ2-1, with 8 nucleotides matching TRBD1. Germline V gene lookup returns CDR1 LNHDA and CDR2 SQIVND (reference sequence). The CDR3 has 15 amino acids. After removal of 0 bases from V and 2 bases from J, the junction contained 0 bases not matched to a gene. CDR3 in DNA: TGTGCCAGTAGTATAGACAGGGGGCCCTACAATGAGCAGTTCTTC. The encoded protein is CASSIDRGPYNEQFF.

CDR3 nucleotide sequence: TGTGCCAGCAGCCCGACAAGGGACGGGAACTTTTATAGCAATCAGCCCCAGCATTTT. Amino acid sequence: CASSPTRDGNFYSNQPQHF. The chain couples TRBV11-1 to TRBJ1-5; TRBD1 is a possible D gene (5 bases). CDR1 and CDR2 from the germline V gene are SGHAT and FQDESV (reference sequence). This CDR3 region has 19 residues. Trimming left V 5 bases short and J 0 bases short, with 23 bases between.

The rearrangement joins TRBV5-1 to TRBJ2-5, with D maybe TRBD2 (5 bases). Deletions cut 0 bases from V and 1 base from J, with 10 bases between. Germline CDR1 is SGHRS and CDR2 is YFSETQ. The CDR3 runs 15 residues. The CDR3 DNA reads as TGCGCCAGCAGCTTGGCTAGCCCAAGCCAAGAGACCCAGTACTTC. Protein sequence: CASSLASPSQETQYF.

This clonotype was found a few times. V gene TRBV20-1 combines with J gene TRBJ2-7; 8 nucleotides agree with TRBD1. Germline V lookup: CDR1 DFQATT, CDR2 SNEGSKA (reference sequence). V dropped 7 bases and J dropped 2; count of bases not matched to a gene: 4. The CDR3 consists of 12 residues. CDR3 in DNA: TGCAGTGTCGAGGGACAGGCCTACGAGCAGTACTTC. This translates into CSVEGQAYEQYF.

Concerning this clonotype itself: A read error is possible here, since a much larger clone lies one base away. The V call is TRBV20-1, the J call TRBJ2-1; D gene ambiguous. Trimming shortened V by 8 bases and J by 8 bases, and 13 bases separated the two germline ends. Germline V CDR1 and CDR2: DFQATT, SNEGSKA (reference sequence). This CDR3 has 11 amino acids. CDR3 sequence (DNA): TGCAGTTCCTCTACCGGCCATGAGCAGTTCTTC. This encodes CSSSTGHEQFF.

This clonotype was observed at least ten times. The chain couples TRBV27 to TRBJ2-1; TRBD2 agrees at 9 bases. This CDR3 is 14 amino acids long. Germline V lookup: CDR1 MNHEY, CDR2 SMNVEV (reference sequence). The trim removed 7 bases at V and 8 bases at J, leaving 9 bases unmatched. CDR3 residues: CASKRLAGVHEQFF. CDR3 nucleotide sequence: TGTGCCAGCAAAAGGTTAGCGGGAGTGCATGAGCAGTTCTTC.

This clonotype was counted between two and nine times. The chain combines TRBV4-2 with TRBJ2-1; 10 bases map to TRBD2. With V trimmed by 4 bases and J by 6 bases, 9 bases remained unmatched. The CDR3 has 16 residues. Germline CDR1 reads LGHNA; CDR2 reads YNFKEQ. CDR3: CASSLVAGGSLNEQFF. The CDR3 DNA reads TGTGCCAGCAGCCTCGTAGCGGGAGGTTCCCTCAATGAGCAGTTCTTC.

The rearrangement joins TRBV5-1 to TRBJ2-7, with TRBD2 identical over 7 bases. J gave up 0 bases and V 4 bases, and 7 bases lay outside the gene matches. Germline loops: CDR1 SGHRS, CDR2 YFSETQ. The CDR3 is 15 residues long. CDR3 loop: CASSRRDYSSYEQYF. CDR3 coding DNA: TGCGCCAGCAGCCGACGGGACTACTCCTCCTACGAGCAGTACTTC. The full variable domain, with the rest looked up from reference TRBV5-1 and TRBJ2-7, is KAGVTQTPRYLIKTRGQQVTLSCSPISGHRSVSWYQQTPGQGLQFLFEYFSETQRNKGNFPGRFSGRQFSNSRSEMNVSTLELGDSALYLCASSRRDYSSYEQYFGPGTRLTVT.

At least ten counts were recorded for this clonotype. The J gene is TRBJ2-1, the V gene TRBV20-1; 9 positions agree with TRBD1. V shed 3 bases, J shed 8 bases, and the junction held 2 bases outside the gene matches. The CDR3 is made up of 12 amino acids. Germline V gene lookup returns CDR1 DFQATT and CDR2 SNEGSKA (reference sequence). As DNA, the CDR3 is TGCAGTGCTAGGGACAGGGGCTATGAGCAGTTCTTC. Translation gives CSARDRGYEQFF.

This clonotype has ten or more counts. The gene calls are TRBV7-2 and TRBJ2-7; 8 bases agree with TRBD2. There are 15 residues in the CDR3. Unmatched junction bases numbered 7, after V lost 1 base and J lost 5 bases. Germline V lookup: CDR1 SGHTA, CDR2 FQGNSA. The CDR3 here is CASSLVLAGVDEQYF. The DNA of the CDR3 is TGTGCCAGCAGCTTAGTTCTAGCGGGTGTTGACGAGCAGTACTTC.

This clonotype was counted a few times. The chain couples TRBV18 to TRBJ1-4; D not certain. The CDR3 consists of 14 residues. Trimming stripped 2 bases from V and 8 bases from J, with 12 bases between. Germline V gene sequence: CDR1 KGHSH, CDR2 LQKENI. Written as DNA, the CDR3 is TGTGCCAGCTCACCAAGCCCAAACGAAGAAAAACTGTTTTTT. Translation gives CASSPSPNEEKLFF.

This CDR3 reads CASSSGLAGRSTDTQYF. CDR3 coding DNA: TGTGCCAGCAGTTCGGGACTAGCGGGAAGGAGCACAGATACGCAGTATTTT. The rearrangement uses TRBV12-3 or TRBV12-4 and TRBJ2-3; 13 positions match TRBD2. The CDR3 is made up of 17 amino acids. V gave up 4 bases and J gave up 0 bases; unmatched junction bases: 4.

This clonotype was found many times. V usage is TRBV20-1 and J usage is TRBJ2-1, with D perhaps TRBD2 (5 bases). Germline V gene data show CDR1 as DFQATT and CDR2 as SNEGSKA (reference sequence). The CDR3 consists of 17 residues. With 1 base removed from V and 2 bases from J, the gap between germline ends came to 18 bases. The CDR3 nucleotides read TGCAGTGCTAGAGCCAATAGAGCGGAGGCACCCTACAATGAGCAGTTCTTC. Translated, it gives CSARANRAEAPYNEQFF.

This chain links TRBV5-6 with TRBJ1-5; D remains unclear. The CDR3 spans 15 residues. Trimming shortened V by 1 base and J by 0 bases, and 8 bases separated the two germline ends. Germline CDR1 is SGHDT and CDR2 is YYEEEE. The CDR3 region has the DNA TGTGCCAGCAGCTTGCAGGATTATAGCAATCAGCCCCAGCATTTT. This encodes CASSLQDYSNQPQHF.

This clonotype was picked up a small number of times. The chain links TRBV28 to TRBJ2-7, with a weak D call TRBD1 (6 bases). Per germline, CDR1 MDHEN and CDR2 SYDVKM. V was pared by 10 bases and J by 3 bases, with 31 bases between. The CDR3 runs 18 residues. CDR3 sequence: CATLTQQGRDIIGYEQYF. The CDR3 nucleotides are TGTGCCACCCTAACCCAACAGGGAAGGGACATAATCGGCTACGAGCAGTACTTC.

The sample holds a few counts of this clonotype. V gene TRBV5-1 combines with J gene TRBJ2-3, with D hard to call. The CDR3 has 13 amino acids. Germline V gives CDR1 SGHRS, CDR2 YFSETQ. The V and J ends lost 3 bases and 6 bases respectively, with 11 bases between them. The CDR3 protein is CASSSGVGDTQYF. The DNA for the CDR3 is TGCGCCAGCAGCTCCGGAGTTGGGGATACGCAGTATTTT.